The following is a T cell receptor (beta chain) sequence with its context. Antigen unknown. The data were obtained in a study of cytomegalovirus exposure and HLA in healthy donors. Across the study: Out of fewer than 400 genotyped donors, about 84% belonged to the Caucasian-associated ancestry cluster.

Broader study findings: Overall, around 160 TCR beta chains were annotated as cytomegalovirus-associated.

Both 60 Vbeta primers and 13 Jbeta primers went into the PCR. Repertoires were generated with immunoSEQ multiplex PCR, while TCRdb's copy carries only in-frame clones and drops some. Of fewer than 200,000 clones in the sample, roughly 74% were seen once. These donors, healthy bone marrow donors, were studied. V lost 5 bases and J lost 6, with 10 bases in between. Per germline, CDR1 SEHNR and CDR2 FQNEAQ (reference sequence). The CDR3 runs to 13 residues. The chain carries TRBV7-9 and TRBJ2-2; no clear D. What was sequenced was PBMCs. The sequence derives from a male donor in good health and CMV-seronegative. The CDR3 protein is CASSPQFPGELFF. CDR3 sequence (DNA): TGTGCCAGCAGCCCCCAGTTCCCCGGGGAGCTGTTTTTT. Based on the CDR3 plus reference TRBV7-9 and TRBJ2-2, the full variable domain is DTGVSQNPRHKITKRGQNVTFRCDPISEHNRLYWYRQTLGQGPEFLTYFQNEAQLEKSRLLSDRFSAERPKGSFSTLEIQRTEQGDSAMYLCASSPQFPGELFFGEGSRLTVL.